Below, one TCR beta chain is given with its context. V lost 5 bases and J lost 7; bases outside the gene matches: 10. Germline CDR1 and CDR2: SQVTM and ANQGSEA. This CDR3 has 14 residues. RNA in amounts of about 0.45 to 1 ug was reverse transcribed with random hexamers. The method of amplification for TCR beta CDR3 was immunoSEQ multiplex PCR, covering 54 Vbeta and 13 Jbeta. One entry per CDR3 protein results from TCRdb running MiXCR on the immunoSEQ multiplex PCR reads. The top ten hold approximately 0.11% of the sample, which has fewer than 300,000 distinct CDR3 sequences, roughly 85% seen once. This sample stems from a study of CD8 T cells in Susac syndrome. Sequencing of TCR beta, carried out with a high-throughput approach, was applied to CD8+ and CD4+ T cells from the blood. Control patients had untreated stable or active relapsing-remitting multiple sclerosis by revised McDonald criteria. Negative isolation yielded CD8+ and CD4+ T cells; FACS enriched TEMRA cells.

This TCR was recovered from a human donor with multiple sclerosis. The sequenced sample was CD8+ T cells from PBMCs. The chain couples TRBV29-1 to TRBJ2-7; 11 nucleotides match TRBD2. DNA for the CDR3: TGCAGCGTTTATGCTAGCGGGAGGACCGTAGAGCAGTACTTC. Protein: CSVYASGRTVEQYF.